This TCR beta chain came from a study of T cells in Graves' hyperthyroidism and ophthalmopathy. In its sample, this clonotype was seen many times. TCR beta CDR3 regions were amplified from RNA transcripts. The HTBI primer set drove a first-round RT-PCR of the TCR CDR3. TCRdb called the multiplex PCR reads again in MiXCR, with one record for every CDR3 protein. Of about 510,000 distinct CDR3 sequences in the sample, 46% were seen once. V was clipped by 5 bases and J by 7 bases; unmatched bases: 9. Germline V gene lookup returns CDR1 LNHDA and CDR2 SQIVND (reference sequence). This CDR3 contains 14 residues.

This TCR came from an adult woman with Graves' disease, either hyperthyroidism or ophthalmopathy (not recorded which). Sequencing was done on a sample of peripheral blood or thyroid tissue (not recorded which). The chain joins TRBV19 to TRBJ2-7, with 9 nucleotides matching TRBD1. The CDR3 DNA sequence: TGTGCCAGTAGTGCCCGGGACAGGGCGCGGGAGCAGTACTTC. Translated: CASSARDRAREQYF.